This T cell receptor beta chain stems from a study of shared clonotypes between healthy human individuals. Broader study findings: Naive subsets generally had larger estimated richness than memory subsets.

To note about this clone: Its target is unknown.

Each subset's genomic DNA was split evenly across several immunoSEQ plates. Using immunoSEQ multiplex PCR, the repertoire was profiled, and TCRdb retains in-frame clones only, with some absent. This table has about 800,000 clones, roughly 96% appearing once. CD45RO-negative cells were positively selected for CCR7, leaving out terminally differentiated effector memory CD45RA+ cells. CDR1 and CDR2 from the germline V gene are MNHEY and SMNVEV (reference sequence). Trimming pared 4 bases from V and 3 bases from J, leaving 10 bases between. The CDR3 is 13 residues long. The chain uses TRBV27 and TRBJ2-7; D is ambiguous. This sequence was found in a man between 25 and 39 years old in good health. Sample: naive CD8+ T cells sorted from blood. The chain's CDR3 is CASSYRQFYEQYF. The CDR3 DNA reads as TGTGCCAGCAGTTACCGGCAGTTCTACGAGCAGTACTTC.